Shown below are 17 T cell receptor beta chains from a single sample sequenced in a study of T cells in Graves' hyperthyroidism and ophthalmopathy. RNA transcripts served as the template for amplifying TCR beta CDR3 regions. During a first-round RT-PCR of the TCR CDR3, the HTBI primer set was used. TCRdb passed the multiplex PCR reads through MiXCR, listing each CDR3 protein once. The table has hundreds of thousands of distinct CDR3 sequences, approximately 14% seen once. Material: blood. The receptors shown here come from a woman aged 18 to 35 with Graves' hyperthyroidism.

V gene TRBV5-4 combines with J gene TRBJ2-1, with 8 bases identical to TRBD2. This CDR3 region has 15 residues. Germline assignment: CDR1 SGHNT and CDR2 YYREEE (reference sequence). V lost 6 bases and J lost 6; bases outside the gene matches: 11. Here the CDR3 DNA reads TGTGCCAGCAAAAAAGCGGGAGTATCTGGCAATGAGCAGTTCTTC. The encoded protein is CASKKAGVSGNEQFF.

The chain has TRBV12-3 or TRBV12-4 and TRBJ2-4; no clear D. V was trimmed by 0 bases and J by 4 bases, leaving 7 bases between them. The CDR3 is 14 residues long. The CDR3: CASSLATLKNIQYF. The CDR3 nucleotides read TGTGCCAGCAGTTTAGCAACCTTAAAAAACATTCAGTACTTC.

This clonotype was seen ten or more times. V is TRBV2 and J is TRBJ1-1; no definite D call. This CDR3 is 13 amino acids long. Trimming removed 3 bases at V and 1 base at J, with 6 bases between. The germline CDR1 and CDR2 sequences are SNHLY and FYNNEI. For the CDR3, the DNA is TGTGCCAGCAGTGATCGAGAGAACACTGAAGCTTTCTTT. Amino acid sequence: CASSDRENTEAFF.

This clonotype turned up a few times. This rearrangement joins TRBV7-9 to TRBJ2-2; D unresolved. The CDR3 sequence is 12 residues long. V was cut by 2 bases and J by 7 bases, with 5 bases left in between. CDR1 is SEHNR, CDR2 FQNEAQ, per germline (reference sequence). CDR3 region: CASSLIVGELFF. In DNA form, the CDR3 reads TGTGCCAGCAGCTTAATTGTCGGGGAGCTGTTTTTT.

V usage is TRBV19 and J usage is TRBJ2-2, with 11 nucleotides matching TRBD1. In germline, CDR1 is LNHDA, CDR2 SQIVND (reference sequence). The CDR3 is 18 residues long. V lost 1 base, J lost 4 bases, and 8 bases stayed unmatched. The CDR3 here is CASSIGWTGGVRTGELFF. DNA for the CDR3: TGTGCCAGTAGTATAGGGTGGACAGGGGGCGTTCGCACCGGGGAGCTGTTTTTT.

The chain uses TRBV6-1 and TRBJ1-4, with D tentatively TRBD1 (6 bases). Trimming took 11 bases from V and 5 from J, leaving 21 bases between them. The CDR3 is made up of 15 amino acids. Germline V gene lookup returns CDR1 MNHNS and CDR2 SASEGT. DNA of the CDR3: TGTGCCGCCCGCCGAGGGGGGCTTGTCAATGAAAAACTGTTTTTT. It encodes CAARRGGLVNEKLFF.

V and J are TRBV10-1 and TRBJ2-3, with TRBD2 matching 9 bases. The germline V gene has CDR1 WNHNN and CDR2 SYGVQD (reference sequence). V was clipped by 1 base and J by 4 bases; unmatched bases: 6. The CDR3 has 16 amino acids. In nucleotides, the CDR3 is TGCGCCAGCAGTGAGTACCTAGCGGGAAAAGCAGATACGCAGTATTTT. Translation: CASSEYLAGKADTQYF.

This clonotype was counted ten times or more. The chain is built from TRBV11-3 and TRBJ2-2; TRBD2 aligns across 8 bases. This CDR3 region has 14 residues. Unmatched junction bases numbered 2, after V lost 4 bases and J lost 4 bases. Looked up from germline, CDR1 is SGHNT and CDR2 is YENEEA. CDR3 DNA sequence: TGTGCCAGCAGCTCGGGAGGGCCCACCGGGGAGCTGTTTTTT. Its protein product is CASSSGGPTGELFF.

Turning to this clonotype: This clone may be a read error of a much larger clone one base away. The chain links TRBV18 to TRBJ1-5, with D unresolved. CDR3 length equals 14 residues. Per germline, CDR1 KGHSH and CDR2 LQKENI. V was pared by 1 base and J by 2 bases, with 6 bases between. CDR3 in amino acids: CASSPQLGNQPQHF. CDR3 bases: TGTGCCAGCTCACCACAGCTCGGCAATCAGCCCCAGCATTTT.

The table lists this clonotype with many counts. The gene calls are TRBV2 and TRBJ2-3, with D tentatively TRBD1 (6 bases). The CDR3 length is 18 residues. The ends were cut back, 5 bases at V and 2 bases at J, with 23 bases in the middle. Looked up from germline, CDR1 is SNHLY and CDR2 is FYNNEI. The chain's CDR3 is CASSPGHPREGITDTQYF. The CDR3 DNA is TGTGCCAGCAGTCCGGGACACCCGAGAGAGGGGATCACAGATACGCAGTATTTT.

This clonotype was seen many times. This chain joins TRBV3-1 and TRBJ2-3; D is undetermined. This CDR3 has 14 amino acids. The V and J ends lost 4 bases and 8 bases respectively, with 16 bases between them. Germline lookup yields CDR1 LGHDT and CDR2 YNNKEL (reference sequence). The DNA for the CDR3 is TGTGCCAGCAGCCTCCGGTCGGCGGCTACTACGCAGTATTTT. It translates to CASSLRSAATTQYF.

This clonotype appeared a few times. This chain links TRBV24-1 with TRBJ2-7; 7 bases map to TRBD1. CDR3 length: 14 amino acids. J gave up 0 bases and V 7 bases, and 5 bases lay outside the gene matches. CDR1 KGHDR and CDR2 SFDVKD come from the germline V gene. Written as DNA, the CDR3 is TGTGCCACCAGCCGGACAGGCTTCTCCTACGAGCAGTACTTC. It specifies CATSRTGFSYEQYF.

In its sample, this clonotype was seen many times. The V gene is TRBV2, the J gene TRBJ1-5; TRBD1 aligns across 11 bases. The CDR3 is 15 amino acids. The V gene's germline CDR1 is SNHLY and CDR2 FYNNEI. Losses at the gene ends were 5 bases for V and 4 bases for J; bases not matched to a gene: 4. The CDR3 here is CASSPGTGGNQPQHF. CDR3 bases: TGTGCCAGCAGTCCCGGGACAGGGGGTAATCAGCCCCAGCATTTT. Filled out from reference TRBV2 and TRBJ1-5, the complete variable domain reads EPEVTQTPSHQVTQMGQEVILRCVPISNHLYFYWYRQILGQKVEFLVSFYNNEISEKSEIFDDQFSVERPDGSNFTLKIRSTKLEDSAMYFCASSPGTGGNQPQHFGDGTRLSIL.

This chain uses TRBV6-1 with TRBJ2-1, with 8 bases identical to TRBD2. CDR1 and CDR2 from the germline V gene are MNHNS and SASEGT. J was trimmed by 8 bases and V by 6 bases; bases with no gene match: 12. This CDR3 contains 15 residues. The CDR3 DNA follows: TGTGCCAGCAGACTAGGACTAGCTTATTCTCATGAGCAGTTCTTC. This encodes CASRLGLAYSHEQFF.

This clonotype was found a few times. The chain combines TRBV20-1 with TRBJ2-7, with TRBD2 identical over 7 bases. The J segment lost 4 bases and the V segment lost 0 bases, leaving 6 bases of the junction unmatched. CDR3 length: 14 amino acids. CDR1 is DFQATT and CDR2 is SNEGSKA in the germline V gene (reference sequence). This chain's CDR3 is CSARDGGSFYEQYF. CDR3 sequence (DNA): TGCAGTGCTAGAGATGGCGGGAGTTTTTACGAGCAGTACTTC.

This clonotype appeared many times. V gene TRBV12-3 or TRBV12-4 combines with J gene TRBJ2-3, with 13 bases matching TRBD2. The V segment lost 5 bases and the J segment 9 bases; nucleotides outside the gene matches: 8. This CDR3 has 15 residues. Here the CDR3 DNA reads TGTGCCAGCAGTCCCGGACTAGCGGGGGTCCAGACGCAGTATTTT. This sequence encodes CASSPGLAGVQTQYF.

Many counts were recorded for this clonotype. The chain carries TRBV20-1 and TRBJ1-5; no clear D gene. CDR1 is DFQATT and CDR2 is SNEGSKA in the germline V gene (reference sequence). Trimming took off 0 bases at V and 3 bases at J, with 12 bases between the two ends. This CDR3 has 15 amino acids. The CDR3 spells CSAREIMNHNQPQHF. CDR3 coding DNA: TGCAGTGCTAGAGAGATCATGAACCACAATCAGCCCCAGCATTTT.